The entry below describes one TCR beta chain. The target antigen is unknown. Sequencing was performed with immunoSEQ multiplex PCR; in TCRdb, only in-frame clones are kept and a portion is missing. The data hold 20,000 or so clones, with 85% to 90% observed a single time. These data belong to a study of OX40 agonist ivuxolimab in advanced cancers. For the study at large: Eligibility admitted prior anti-PD-1, anti-PD-L1 or anti-CTLA-4 therapy; approximately 40% had some. Study-wide results and caveats: Dose levels from 0.1 to 3.0 mg/kg saw CD4+ and CD8+ blood T cells expand clonally by week 6.

Patients who had autoimmune disease history or got systemic immunosuppression were left out. Trimming cost V 3 bases and J 0 bases, with 9 bases left between them. This CDR3 spans 14 amino acids. Looked up from germline, CDR1 is MDHEN and CDR2 is SYDVKM. This clonotype was obtained from an adult with an advanced solid tumor such as melanoma, head and neck, liver or kidney cancer. Sample: CD4+ or CD8+ T cells sorted from blood, taken in a trial of the OX40 agonist ivuxolimab. The rearrangement links TRBV28 to TRBJ2-7; D uncertain. The chain's CDR3 is CASSFLSSSYEQYF. The CDR3 DNA is TGTGCCAGCAGTTTTTTGTCGAGCTCCTACGAGCAGTACTTC.